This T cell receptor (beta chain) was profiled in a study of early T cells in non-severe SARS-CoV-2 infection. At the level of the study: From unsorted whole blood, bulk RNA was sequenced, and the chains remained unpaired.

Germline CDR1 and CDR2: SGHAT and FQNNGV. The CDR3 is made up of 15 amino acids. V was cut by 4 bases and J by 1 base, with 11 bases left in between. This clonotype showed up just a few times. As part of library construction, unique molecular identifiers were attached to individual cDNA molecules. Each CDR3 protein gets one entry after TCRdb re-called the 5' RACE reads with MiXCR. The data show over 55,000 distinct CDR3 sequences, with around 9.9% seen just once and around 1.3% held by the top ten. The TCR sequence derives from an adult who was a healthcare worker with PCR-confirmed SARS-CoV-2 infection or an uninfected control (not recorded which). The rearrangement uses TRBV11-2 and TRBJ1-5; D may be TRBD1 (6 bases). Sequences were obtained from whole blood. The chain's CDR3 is CASSWGQESNQPQHF. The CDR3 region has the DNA TGTGCCAGCAGCTGGGGACAAGAGAGCAATCAGCCCCAGCATTTT.